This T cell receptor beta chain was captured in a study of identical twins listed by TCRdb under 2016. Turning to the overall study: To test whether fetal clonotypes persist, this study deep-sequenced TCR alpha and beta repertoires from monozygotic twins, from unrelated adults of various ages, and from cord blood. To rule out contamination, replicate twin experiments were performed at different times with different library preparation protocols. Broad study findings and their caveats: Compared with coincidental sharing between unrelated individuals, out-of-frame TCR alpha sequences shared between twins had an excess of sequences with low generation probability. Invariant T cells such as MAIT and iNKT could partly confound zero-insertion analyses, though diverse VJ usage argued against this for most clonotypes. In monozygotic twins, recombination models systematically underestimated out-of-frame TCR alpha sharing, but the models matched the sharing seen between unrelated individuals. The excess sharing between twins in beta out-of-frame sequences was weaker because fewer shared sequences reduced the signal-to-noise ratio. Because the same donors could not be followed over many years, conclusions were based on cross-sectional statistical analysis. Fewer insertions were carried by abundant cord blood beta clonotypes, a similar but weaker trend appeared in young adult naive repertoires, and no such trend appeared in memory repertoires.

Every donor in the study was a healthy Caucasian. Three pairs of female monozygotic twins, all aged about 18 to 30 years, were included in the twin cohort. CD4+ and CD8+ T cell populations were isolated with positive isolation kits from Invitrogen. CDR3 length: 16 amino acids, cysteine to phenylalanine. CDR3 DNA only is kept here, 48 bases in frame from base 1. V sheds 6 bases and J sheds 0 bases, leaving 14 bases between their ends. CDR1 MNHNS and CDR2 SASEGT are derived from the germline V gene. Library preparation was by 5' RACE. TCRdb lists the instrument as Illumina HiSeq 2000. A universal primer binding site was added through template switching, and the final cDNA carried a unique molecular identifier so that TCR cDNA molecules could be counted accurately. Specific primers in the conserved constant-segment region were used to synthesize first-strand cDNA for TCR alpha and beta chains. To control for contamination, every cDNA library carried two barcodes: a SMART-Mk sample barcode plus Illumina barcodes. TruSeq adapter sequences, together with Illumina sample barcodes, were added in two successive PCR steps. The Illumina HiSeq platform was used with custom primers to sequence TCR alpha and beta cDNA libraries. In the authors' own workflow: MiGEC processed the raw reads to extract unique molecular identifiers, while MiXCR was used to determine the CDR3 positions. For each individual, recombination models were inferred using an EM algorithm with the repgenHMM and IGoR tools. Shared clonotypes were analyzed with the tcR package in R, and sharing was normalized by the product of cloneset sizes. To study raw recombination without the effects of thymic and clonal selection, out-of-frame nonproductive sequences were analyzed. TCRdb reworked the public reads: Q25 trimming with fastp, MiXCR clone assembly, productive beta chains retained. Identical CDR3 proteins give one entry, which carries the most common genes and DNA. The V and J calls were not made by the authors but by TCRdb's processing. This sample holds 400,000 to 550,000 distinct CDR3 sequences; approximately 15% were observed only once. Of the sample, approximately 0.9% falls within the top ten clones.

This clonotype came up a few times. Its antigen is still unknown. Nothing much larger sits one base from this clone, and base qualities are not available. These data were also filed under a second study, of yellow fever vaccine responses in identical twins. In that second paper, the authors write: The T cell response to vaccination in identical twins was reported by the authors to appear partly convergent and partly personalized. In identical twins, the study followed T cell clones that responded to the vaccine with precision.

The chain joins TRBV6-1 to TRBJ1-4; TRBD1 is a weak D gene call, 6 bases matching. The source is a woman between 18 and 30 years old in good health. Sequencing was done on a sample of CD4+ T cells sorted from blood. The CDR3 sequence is CASSQRRGATNEKLFF. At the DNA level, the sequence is TGTGCCAGCAGCCAGCGCAGGGGAGCAACTAATGAAAAACTGTTTTTT.